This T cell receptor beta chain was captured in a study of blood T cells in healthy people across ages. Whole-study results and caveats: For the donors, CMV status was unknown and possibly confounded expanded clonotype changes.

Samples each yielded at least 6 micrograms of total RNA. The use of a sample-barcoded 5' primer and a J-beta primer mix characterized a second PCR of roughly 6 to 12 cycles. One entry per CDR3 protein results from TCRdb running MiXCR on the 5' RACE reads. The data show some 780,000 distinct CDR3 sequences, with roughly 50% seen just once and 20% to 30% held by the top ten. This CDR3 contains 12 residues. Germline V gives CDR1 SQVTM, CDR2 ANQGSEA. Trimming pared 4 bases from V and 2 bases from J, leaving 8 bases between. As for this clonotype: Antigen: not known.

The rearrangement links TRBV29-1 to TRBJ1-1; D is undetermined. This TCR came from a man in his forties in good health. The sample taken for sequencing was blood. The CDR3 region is CSVVQVNTEAFF. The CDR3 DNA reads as TGCAGCGTTGTCCAGGTAAACACTGAAGCTTTCTTT.